These T cell receptor beta chains were read from a single sample in a study of beta chain features in type 1 diabetes. Sequencing used immunoSEQ multiplex PCR; TCRdb keeps in-frame clones, though not all of them. The sample lists 400,000 or so clones; 8.5% to 10% were seen once. Sequenced material: central memory CD4+ T cells from blood. These receptors were taken from a man between 25 and 39 years old with type 1 diabetes. Each CDR3 is given with its conserved first and last residue. The D gene is left open where the match is weak. Clone size appears in some rows only: once, few, many, or a class for an expanded clone.

size: many; D: -; V: TRBV5-4; J: TRBJ2-2; CDR3: CASSLDPGVNGELFF; DNA: TGTGCCAGCAGCTTGGATCCGGGTGTGAACGGGGAGCTGTTTTTT
size: -; D: -; V: TRBV7-9; J: TRBJ2-1; CDR3: CASSLAGGWSNEQFF; DNA: TGTGCCAGCAGCTTAGCAGGGGGGTGGTCCAATGAGCAGTTCTTC
size: -; D: TRBD1; V: TRBV28; J: TRBJ1-2; CDR3: CASSYPQGAGYTF; DNA: TGTGCCAGCAGTTACCCACAGGGGGCTGGCTACACCTTC
size: -; D: -; V: TRBV5-1; J: TRBJ2-5; CDR3: CASSRGQQETQYF; DNA: TGCGCCAGCAGCCGCGGACAGCAAGAGACCCAGTACTTC
size: many; D: TRBD1; V: TRBV7-9; J: TRBJ1-4; CDR3: CASSLGTGDEKLFF; DNA: TGTGCCAGCAGCTTAGGGACAGGGGATGAAAAACTGTTTTTT
size: -; D: TRBD2; V: TRBV19; J: TRBJ2-3; CDR3: CASASGSPDTQYF; DNA: TGTGCCAGCGCTAGCGGGAGCCCAGATACGCAGTATTTT
size: -; D: TRBD1; V: TRBV6-5; J: TRBJ1-5; CDR3: CASSPRTGEDQPQHF; DNA: TGTGCCAGCAGCCCAAGGACAGGGGAGGACCAGCCCCAGCATTTT
size: -; D: -; V: TRBV5-1; J: TRBJ2-1; CDR3: CASSWTHNEQFF; DNA: TGCGCCAGCAGCTGGACCCACAATGAGCAGTTCTTC
size: -; D: TRBD2; V: TRBV10-1; J: TRBJ2-1; CDR3: CASSGVAGSYNEQFF; DNA: TGCGCCAGCAGTGGTGTAGCGGGATCCTACAATGAGCAGTTCTTC
size: -; D: -; V: TRBV5-4; J: TRBJ1-4; CDR3: CASSSERESEKLFF; DNA: TGTGCCAGCAGCTCTGAGAGGGAGAGTGAAAAACTGTTTTTT
size: -; D: -; V: TRBV15; J: TRBJ2-6; CDR3: CATYSGSGANVLTF; DNA: TGTGCCACCTATAGCGGTTCTGGGGCCAACGTCCTGACTTTC
size: few; D: -; V: TRBV7-4; J: TRBJ1-3; CDR3: CASSFYRASLSGNTIYF; DNA: TGTGCCAGCAGCTTCTACAGGGCGTCCCTCTCTGGAAACACCATATATTTT
size: -; D: -; V: TRBV9; J: TRBJ2-6; CDR3: CASSVGSMAGANVLTF; DNA: TGTGCCAGCAGCGTTGGGAGTATGGCTGGGGCCAACGTCCTGACTTTC
size: few; D: -; V: TRBV5-6; J: TRBJ2-7; CDR3: CASSLGSGPHEQYF; DNA: TGTGCCAGCAGCTTGGGCTCCGGTCCCCACGAGCAGTACTTC
size: few; D: -; V: TRBV28; J: TRBJ2-2; CDR3: CASSLQGVRTGELFF; DNA: TGTGCCAGCAGTCTACAAGGGGTTAGGACCGGGGAGCTGTTTTTT
size: -; D: -; V: TRBV16; J: TRBJ1-3; CDR3: CASSQYSGLSSGNTIYF; DNA: TGTGCCAGCAGCCAATACTCCGGGCTAAGCTCTGGAAACACCATATATTTT
size: -; D: -; V: TRBV6-5; J: TRBJ2-7; CDR3: CASSYSMEADYEQYF; DNA: TGTGCCAGCAGTTACTCGATGGAGGCCGACTACGAGCAGTACTTC
size: few; D: -; V: TRBV25-1; J: TRBJ1-2; CDR3: CASIPWTRGVPGYGYTF; DNA: TGTGCCAGCATCCCCTGGACGAGGGGCGTACCCGGCTATGGCTACACCTTC
size: few; D: -; V: TRBV4-1; J: TRBJ1-1; CDR3: CASSQEPENTEAFF; DNA: TGCGCCAGCAGCCAAGAACCGGAAAACACTGAAGCTTTCTTT
size: many; D: -; V: TRBV30; J: TRBJ1-2; CDR3: CAWSDSNYGYTF; DNA: TGTGCCTGGAGTGACAGTAACTATGGCTACACCTTC
size: -; D: -; V: TRBV6-5; J: TRBJ2-5; CDR3: CASTGRGRQETQYF; DNA: TGTGCCAGCACTGGGCGGGGACGACAAGAGACCCAGTACTTC
size: -; D: TRBD2; V: TRBV18; J: TRBJ2-7; CDR3: CASSAGGPGEQYF; DNA: TGTGCCAGCTCAGCGGGAGGGCCGGGGGAGCAGTACTTC
size: -; D: -; V: TRBV5-4; J: TRBJ2-7; CDR3: CASSFQGRASYEQYF; DNA: TGTGCCAGCAGCTTCCAGGGGAGGGCTTCCTACGAGCAGTACTTC
size: -; D: -; V: TRBV18; J: TRBJ1-3; CDR3: CASSPPGGTGNTIYF; DNA: TGTGCCAGCTCACCACCGGGAGGGACTGGAAACACCATATATTTT
size: -; D: -; V: TRBV7-8; J: TRBJ2-1; CDR3: CASSPQGYNEQFF; DNA: TGTGCCAGCAGCCCACAGGGTTACAATGAGCAGTTCTTC
size: few; D: -; V: TRBV5-1; J: TRBJ2-2; CDR3: CASSVDSDTGELFF; DNA: TGCGCCAGCAGCGTGGACAGCGATACCGGGGAGCTGTTTTTT
size: -; D: -; V: TRBV6-1; J: TRBJ2-1; CDR3: CASQSSYNEQFF; DNA: TGTGCCAGCCAAAGCTCCTACAATGAGCAGTTCTTC
size: few; D: -; V: TRBV29-1; J: TRBJ1-3; CDR3: CSVGSGYSGNTIYF; DNA: TGCAGCGTTGGTTCAGGTTACTCTGGAAACACCATATATTTT
size: -; D: TRBD2; V: TRBV7-2; J: TRBJ2-5; CDR3: CASSLGLFRETQYF; DNA: TGTGCCAGCAGCTTGGGACTATTCCGCGAGACCCAGTACTTC
size: few; D: -; V: TRBV5-4; J: TRBJ2-7; CDR3: CASSQGRVSYEQYF; DNA: TGTGCCAGCAGCCAAGGACGGGTCTCCTACGAGCAGTACTTC
size: -; D: TRBD2; V: TRBV11-2; J: TRBJ2-3; CDR3: CASTLAEAVTDTQYF; DNA: TGTGCCAGCACTCTAGCGGAAGCAGTCACAGATACGCAGTATTTT
size: -; D: -; V: TRBV9; J: TRBJ2-5; CDR3: CASSVGSGPRGTQYF; DNA: TGTGCCAGCAGCGTAGGTAGCGGCCCGCGGGGGACCCAGTACTTC
size: -; D: -; V: TRBV5-6; J: TRBJ2-7; CDR3: CASSSWRYEQYF; DNA: TGTGCCAGCAGCTCCTGGCGCTACGAGCAGTACTTC
size: few; D: -; V: TRBV7-3; J: TRBJ2-2; CDR3: CASGTTNTGELFF; DNA: TGTGCCAGCGGAACTACTAACACCGGGGAGCTGTTTTTT
size: few; D: TRBD1; V: TRBV18; J: TRBJ2-5; CDR3: CASSEQGAGGETQYF; DNA: TGTGCCAGCTCAGAGCAGGGGGCCGGAGGGGAGACCCAGTACTTC
size: many; D: TRBD2; V: TRBV7-9; J: TRBJ2-5; CDR3: CASRTSGTVETQYF; DNA: TGTGCCAGTCGCACTAGCGGGACTGTTGAGACCCAGTACTTC
size: few; D: TRBD1; V: TRBV7-2; J: TRBJ2-7; CDR3: CASSSGTASYEQYF; DNA: TGTGCCAGCAGCTCTGGGACAGCTTCCTACGAGCAGTACTTC
size: few; D: -; V: TRBV5-4; J: TRBJ2-3; CDR3: CASSPLLRIPDTQYF; DNA: TGCGCCAGCAGCCCCTTGCTCAGAATCCCAGATACGCAGTATTTT
size: many; D: -; V: TRBV11-2; J: TRBJ2-1; CDR3: CASSLGDNEQFF; DNA: TGTGCCAGCAGCTTAGGGGACAATGAGCAGTTCTTC
size: many; D: -; V: TRBV10-2; J: TRBJ2-5; CDR3: CASRRDFQETQYF; DNA: TGCGCCAGCAGGAGGGATTTCCAAGAGACCCAGTACTTC
size: many; D: TRBD1; V: TRBV4-1; J: TRBJ1-1; CDR3: CASSQNRGRTEAFF; DNA: TGCGCCAGCAGCCAAAACAGGGGTCGCACTGAAGCTTTCTTT
size: few; D: -; V: TRBV28; J: TRBJ1-4; CDR3: CASSLVGHATNEKLFF; DNA: TGTGCCAGCAGCCTGGTAGGACATGCAACTAATGAAAAACTGTTTTTT
size: few; D: -; V: TRBV10-3; J: TRBJ2-1; CDR3: CAIKGPGTDEHEQFF; DNA: TGTGCCATCAAGGGCCCGGGGACGGACGAGCATGAGCAGTTCTTC
size: -; D: TRBD2; V: TRBV4-2; J: TRBJ2-1; CDR3: CASSRSSSGRNEQFF; DNA: TGTGCCAGCAGCCGAAGCTCTAGCGGGAGAAATGAGCAGTTCTTC
size: few; D: -; V: TRBV27; J: TRBJ1-5; CDR3: CASRTGTASNQPQHF; DNA: TGTGCCAGCAGAACCGGGACGGCTAGCAATCAGCCCCAGCATTTT
size: -; D: -; V: TRBV5-6; J: TRBJ1-1; CDR3: CASSSYEGGGLGTEAFF; DNA: TGTGCCAGCAGCTCCTATGAGGGGGGAGGACTGGGCACTGAAGCTTTCTTT
size: few; D: -; V: TRBV5-1; J: TRBJ2-5; CDR3: CASSLDGGRETQYF; DNA: TGCGCCAGCAGCTTGGATGGGGGGCGAGAGACCCAGTACTTC
size: many; D: TRBD1; V: TRBV5-4; J: TRBJ1-4; CDR3: CASSRDRVDEKLFF; DNA: TGTGCCAGCAGCCGCGACAGGGTCGACGAAAAACTGTTTTTT
size: few; D: -; V: TRBV20-1; J: TRBJ1-2; CDR3: CSATWLDGYTF; DNA: TGCAGTGCTACCTGGTTGGATGGCTACACCTTC
size: -; D: -; V: TRBV18; J: TRBJ2-7; CDR3: CASSPRGTYEQYF; DNA: TGTGCCAGCTCACCACGGGGTACCTACGAGCAGTACTTC
size: few; D: -; V: TRBV2; J: TRBJ1-1; CDR3: CASSREFNTEAFF; DNA: TGTGCCAGTTCCCGGGAATTTAACACTGAAGCTTTCTTT
size: -; D: TRBD2; V: TRBV6-6; J: TRBJ2-3; CDR3: CASSLLAGGLTDTQYF; DNA: TGTGCCAGCAGTTTACTAGCGGGAGGCCTCACAGATACGCAGTATTTT
size: few; D: -; V: TRBV5-4; J: TRBJ2-2; CDR3: CASSLVAAILPGELFF; DNA: TGTGCCAGCAGCTTGGTGGCCGCGATCCTTCCCGGGGAGCTGTTTTTT
size: -; D: TRBD1; V: TRBV5-1; J: TRBJ1-4; CDR3: CASSLGSTGGLEKLFF; DNA: TGCGCCAGCAGCTTGGGGTCGACAGGGGGCCTTGAAAAACTGTTTTTT
size: -; D: TRBD1; V: TRBV18; J: TRBJ2-1; CDR3: CASSPGQGYNEQFF; DNA: TGTGCCAGCTCACCAGGACAGGGCTACAATGAGCAGTTCTTC
size: -; D: -; V: TRBV30; J: TRBJ1-6; CDR3: CAWSRVSPLHF; DNA: TGTGCCTGGAGCCGGGTCTCACCCCTCCACTTT
size: -; D: -; V: TRBV28; J: TRBJ2-3; CDR3: CASSSSLLGNTDTQYF; DNA: TGTGCCAGCAGTTCCTCCCTACTAGGTAATACAGATACGCAGTATTTT
size: few; D: TRBD2; V: TRBV7-2; J: TRBJ2-1; CDR3: CASSLTSGRDEQFF; DNA: TGTGCCAGCAGCTTAACTAGCGGGAGAGATGAGCAGTTCTTC
size: -; D: -; V: TRBV6-1; J: TRBJ2-7; CDR3: CASSEGLVYEQYF; DNA: TGTGCCAGCAGTGAAGGACTGGTCTACGAGCAGTACTTC
size: -; D: -; V: TRBV29-1; J: TRBJ2-5; CDR3: CSVAGHAETQYF; DNA: TGCAGCGTCGCGGGCCACGCTGAGACCCAGTACTTC